This TCR beta chain originates from a study of OX40 agonist ivuxolimab in advanced cancers. In the study overall: Ivuxolimab was delivered to patients intravenously every 2 weeks at doses spanning 0.01 to 10 mg/kg. Patients assigned to dose escalation were diagnosed with hepatocellular carcinoma, melanoma, renal cell or head and neck cancer. Aged 23 to 79 with a mean of around 60 years, they were about 80% male. General study findings and limits: There were, on average, more expanded clones in CD8+ T cells than in CD4+.

Method: immunoSEQ multiplex PCR; TCRdb's copy keeps in-frame clones and lacks some. The sample yields tens of thousands of clones, around 88% seen once. V was shortened by 0 bases and J by 0 bases, with 20 bases between the two germline ends. Germline V gives CDR1 SGDLS, CDR2 YYNGEE. This CDR3 comprises 19 residues. Of note for this clone: Its specificity is not known.

The TCR was taken from an adult with an advanced solid tumor such as melanoma, head and neck, liver or kidney cancer. The chain uses TRBV9 and TRBJ2-3, with a weak D call TRBD2 (7 bases). Here the sequenced sample was CD4+ or CD8+ T cells sorted from blood, taken in a trial of the OX40 agonist ivuxolimab. The CDR3 sequence: CASSVVSGPLGASTDTQYF. The CDR3 DNA is TGTGCCAGCAGCGTAGTTAGCGGGCCACTGGGGGCTAGCACAGATACGCAGTATTTT.